These T cell receptor beta chains were read from a single sample in a study of regulatory T cells in long-lasting Graves disease. TCRdb re-called the multiplex PCR reads through MiXCR, storing one row per CDR3 protein. The table lists about 210,000 distinct CDR3 sequences, approximately 19% of them singletons. These data were likewise used in another study, on T cells in Graves' hyperthyroidism and ophthalmopathy.

The sequencing here drew on peripheral blood mononuclear cells (PBMCs), taken at new diagnosis, from a patient treated with antithyroid drugs. The receptors shown here come from a woman between 25 and 40 years old with Graves disease. Each CDR3 is given with its conserved first and last residue. D genes are given only for firm matches. Not every row has a clone size; where given, it reads once, few, many or a size class.

d_gene,j_gene,v_gene,abundance,CDR3nt,CDR3aa
-,TRBJ1-6,TRBV2,many,TGTGCCAGCAGTGCAATTTGGGGTACTAGTAATTCACCCCTCCACTTT,CASSAIWGTSNSPLHF
-,TRBJ1-6,TRBV27,many,TGTGCCAGCAGTTTCGCCTATAATTCACCCCTCCACTTT,CASSFAYNSPLHF
-,TRBJ1-2,TRBV30,many,TGTGCCTGGAGTACTACAAGGGGAGGCGGCTACACCTTC,CAWSTTRGGGYTF
TRBD2,TRBJ2-3,TRBV5-1,-,TGCGCCAGCGCCGGGACTAGCGGGAGTTTAGGCACAGATACGCAGTATTTT,CASAGTSGSLGTDTQYF
TRBD1,TRBJ1-1,TRBV7-6,many,TGTGCCAGCAGCTTAGGAGGGACAGGGGGGAACACTGAAGCTTTCTTT,CASSLGGTGGNTEAFF
-,TRBJ2-1,TRBV24-1,many,TGTGCCACCAGTGATTTAGGGTGGGCGGGCAAGAGCTCCTACAATGAGCAGTTCTTC,CATSDLGWAGKSSYNEQFF
-,TRBJ1-5,TRBV28,-,TGTGCCAGCGGGGTCGTGATGCCCCAGCATTTT,CASGVVMPQHF
-,TRBJ2-7,TRBV28,-,TGTGCCAGCAGTTTTCCTACCCGGCCTTACTACGAGCAGTACTTC,CASSFPTRPYYEQYF
TRBD2,TRBJ2-1,TRBV7-9,few,TGTGCCAGCAGCCCCATAGCGGGAAATGAGCAGTTCTTC,CASSPIAGNEQFF
-,TRBJ1-4,TRBV7-9,many,TGTGCCACCGATCGTGTCCAGGAGATCGCAACTAATGAAAAACTGTTTTTT,CATDRVQEIATNEKLFF
TRBD1,TRBJ2-7,TRBV27,-,TGTGCCAGCAGTTCACTAGACAGGGTCCAATCCTACGAGCAGTACTTC,CASSSLDRVQSYEQYF
-,TRBJ2-2,TRBV7-9,few,TGTGCCAGCAGCTTACGTCGGCAGATGAACACCGGGGAGCTGTTTTTT,CASSLRRQMNTGELFF
-,TRBJ2-2,TRBV20-1,few,TGCAGTGCTAGAGCAGTCGGGGGCACCGGGGAGCTGTTTTTT,CSARAVGGTGELFF
-,TRBJ2-7,TRBV28,-,TGTGCCAGCAGTCCCGAGATGCACCCCTACGAGCAGTACTTC,CASSPEMHPYEQYF
TRBD2,TRBJ2-1,TRBV28,few,TGTGCCAGCAGTTCCACTAGCGGGGTACCCTACGAGCAGTTCTTC,CASSSTSGVPYEQFF
-,TRBJ2-7,TRBV18,few,TGTGCCAGCTCAAGGCCCGGCTGGAGCTCCTACGAGCAGTACTTC,CASSRPGWSSYEQYF
TRBD1,TRBJ1-5,TRBV6-1,many,TGTGCCAGCAGACTCGACAGGGCCAGCAATCAGCCCCAGCATTTT,CASRLDRASNQPQHF
-,TRBJ2-7,TRBV6-1,-,TGTGCCAGCAGTGAAGGTTTAGGGGGAGGGCCCTACGAGCAGTACTTC,CASSEGLGGGPYEQYF
-,TRBJ1-1,TRBV9,many,TGTGCCAGCAGCGCAACCGGGACTCCGAACACTGAAGCTTTCTTT,CASSATGTPNTEAFF
TRBD1,TRBJ1-4,TRBV30,many,TGTGCCTGGACCCGACAGGGAACTAATGAAAAACTGTTTTTT,CAWTRQGTNEKLFF
-,TRBJ2-7,TRBV15,many,TGTGCCACCAGCAGAGATTCCACAGCCTACGAGCAGTACTTC,CATSRDSTAYEQYF
TRBD1,TRBJ2-7,TRBV6-1,many,TGTGCCAGCAGTGAACTAACAGGGGGCGAGCAGTACTTC,CASSELTGGEQYF
-,TRBJ1-1,TRBV7-8,many,TGTGCCAGCAGCTTAGCGGGGGGAGGAGAAGCTTTCTTT,CASSLAGGGEAFF
-,TRBJ1-3,TRBV6-1,many,TGTGCCACAGCCTTCGGGGCCGGAAACACCATATATTTT,CATAFGAGNTIYF
-,TRBJ1-6,TRBV29-1,many,TGCAGCGTTGTCGTGGAGGGGACCCTCCACTTT,CSVVVEGTLHF
TRBD1,TRBJ1-2,TRBV5-4,many,TGTGCCAGCAGCAGGACAGGGTCTGGCTACACCTTC,CASSRTGSGYTF
-,TRBJ2-3,TRBV30,many,TGTGCCTGGAGAGTTTCTAGGGGGAGCGGGACAGATACGCAGTATTTT,CAWRVSRGSGTDTQYF
-,TRBJ1-5,TRBV11-2,many,TGTGCCAGCAGCTTCGCAGGGACTCAGCCCCAGCATTTT,CASSFAGTQPQHF
TRBD2,TRBJ2-5,TRBV24-1,many,TGTGCCACCAGTGACCCAAGCGGGGGGCGGTTAGAGACCCAGTACTTC,CATSDPSGGRLETQYF
-,TRBJ1-5,TRBV19,many,TGTGCCAGTAGTATCCTGGGGGCGGGTCAGCCCCAGCATTTT,CASSILGAGQPQHF
TRBD1,TRBJ1-2,TRBV6-9,many,TGTGCCAGCAGTTTACACAAGACAGGGAGGGACTATGGCTACACCTTC,CASSLHKTGRDYGYTF
-,TRBJ1-5,TRBV15,many,TGTGCCACCATGAGCGCCAAGGGGTATCAGCCCCAGCATTTT,CATMSAKGYQPQHF
-,TRBJ2-3,TRBV5-1,many,TGCGCCAGCAGCTTGCAGGGCCCCACAGGTACGCAGTATTTT,CASSLQGPTGTQYF
TRBD2,TRBJ2-3,TRBV6-2/TRBV6-3,-,TGTGCCAGCAGGTCTAGCGGAGATACGCAGTATTTT,CASRSSGDTQYF
-,TRBJ1-2,TRBV4-1,many,TGCGCCAGCAGCCAGGGCAGGACACAGGTGGAGAGTGGCTACACCTTC,CASSQGRTQVESGYTF
-,TRBJ1-3,TRBV7-9,few,TGTGCCAGCAGCTTAAAGGGCAGGGCTGGAAACACCATATATTTT,CASSLKGRAGNTIYF
-,TRBJ2-2,TRBV18,many,TGTGCCAGCTCACCACCGCGCAACACCGGGGAGCTGTTTTTT,CASSPPRNTGELFF
-,TRBJ1-1,TRBV6-1,many,TGTGCCAGCAGTCAAACTACAGGGAGCACTGAAGCTTTCTTT,CASSQTTGSTEAFF
TRBD1,TRBJ1-6,TRBV20-1,many,TGCAGTGCTAGGACAGGGAACGGCTATAATTCACCCCTCCACTTT,CSARTGNGYNSPLHF
-,TRBJ2-7,TRBV19,-,TGTGCCAGTACTGATTCCCCAGGTGGTGATTTCTACGAGCAGTACTTC,CASTDSPGGDFYEQYF
-,TRBJ2-3,TRBV11-2,-,TGTGCCAGCAGTCACACCGGTACGGCGGGATGGTATAGCACAGATACGCAGTATTTT,CASSHTGTAGWYSTDTQYF
TRBD2,TRBJ2-7,TRBV12-3/TRBV12-4,many,TGTGCCAGCAGTCCTTCGAGGGCGGGAGTATACGAGCAGTACTTC,CASSPSRAGVYEQYF
-,TRBJ1-2,TRBV11-3,many,TGTGCCAGCAGCTTAGGGCCTCAAGGGCTCCAGTACACCTTC,CASSLGPQGLQYTF
-,TRBJ1-5,TRBV2,-,TGTGCCAGCAGTCCAAATGGGACACCCAATCAGCCCCAGCATTTT,CASSPNGTPNQPQHF
TRBD2,TRBJ2-3,TRBV6-2/TRBV6-3,-,TGTGCCAGCAGGGAAAGCGGGGGCCTCACAGATACGCAGTATTTT,CASRESGGLTDTQYF
-,TRBJ1-2,TRBV28,many,TGTGCCAGCGTTTCAGGGGACAAGGGCTACACCTTC,CASVSGDKGYTF
-,TRBJ2-1,TRBV20-1,-,TGCAGTGCCTTGGACTACTCCTACGGCAATGAGCAGTTCTTC,CSALDYSYGNEQFF